The 27 T cell receptor beta chains below were found in one sample sequenced in a study of T cell responses to AZD1222 COVID-19 vaccine. Produced via immunoSEQ multiplex PCR; TCRdb's table is partial and in-frame only. The data hold approximately 88,000 clones, with approximately 91% observed a single time. The input for sequencing was peripheral blood, taken 28 days after the second AZD1222 dose. Receptors originate from an adult who received the AZD1222 COVID-19 vaccine.

The chain employs TRBV3-1 (or the pseudogene TRBV3-2) and TRBJ1-5; 9 bases line up with TRBD1. Germline V lookup: CDR1 LGHDT, CDR2 YNNKEL (reference sequence). This CDR3 has 17 residues. V lost 1 base and J lost 6; bases outside the gene matches: 10. CDR3 nucleotides: TGTGCCAGCAGCCAAGGCCGAACAGGGGGCTGGGGTCAGCCCCAGCATTTT. It specifies CASSQGRTGGWGQPQHF.

V gene TRBV7-2 combines with J gene TRBJ2-3; D is ambiguous. The V end was cut by 2 bases, the J end by 5 bases, with 11 bases between. Germline V gives CDR1 SGHTA, CDR2 FQGNSA. The CDR3 sequence is 14 residues long. The CDR3 region is CASSLPSPGDTQYF. The CDR3 DNA sequence: TGTGCCAGCAGCTTACCATCTCCGGGAGATACGCAGTATTTT.

The chain joins TRBV5-1 to TRBJ2-1; D perhaps matches TRBD1 (8 bases). With 3 bases removed from V and 0 bases from J, the gap between germline ends came to 13 bases. The germline V gene encodes CDR1 SGHRS and CDR2 YFSETQ. CDR3 length equals 16 residues. The CDR3 reads CASSSTGGVSYNEQFF. CDR3 DNA sequence: TGCGCCAGCAGCTCTACAGGGGGGGTCTCCTACAATGAGCAGTTCTTC.

The genes are TRBV6-5 and TRBJ1-5; 10 nucleotides agree with TRBD1. The CDR3 runs 15 residues. V gave up 5 bases and J gave up 3 bases; unmatched junction bases: 4. Germline V CDR1 and CDR2: MNHEY, SVGAGI. CDR3 DNA: TGTGCCAGCAGTACAGACAGGGGGCTCAATCAGCCCCAGCATTTT. This gives the protein CASSTDRGLNQPQHF.

This clone was observed once. The chain links TRBV19 to TRBJ2-4; D gene unclear. The V end lost 1 base, the J end lost 0 bases, and 4 bases lay between the germline ends. The CDR3 sequence is 14 residues long. Germline loops: CDR1 LNHDA, CDR2 SQIVND (reference sequence). CDR3 sequence: CASSIVGAKNIQYF. CDR3 nucleotides: TGTGCCAGTAGTATAGTCGGAGCCAAAAACATTCAGTACTTC. Looking up the rest from reference TRBV19 and TRBJ2-4 gives the full variable domain: DGGITQSPKYLFRKEGQNVTLSCEQNLNHDAMYWYRQDPGQGLRLIYYSQIVNDFQKGDIAEGYSVSREKKESFPLTVTSAQKNPTAFYLCASSIVGAKNIQYFGAGTRLSVL.

V is TRBV5-1 and J is TRBJ2-3; TRBD2 matches 8 bases. With V trimmed by 0 bases and J by 2 bases, 8 bases remained unmatched. The CDR3 length is 17 residues. Germline values: CDR1 SGHRS, CDR2 YFSETQ. The CDR3 loop reads CASSLDGVGGATDTQYF. CDR3 bases: TGCGCCAGCAGCTTGGACGGGGTCGGGGGGGCCACAGATACGCAGTATTTT.

The chain has TRBV2 and TRBJ1-5; D possibly corresponds to TRBD1 (6 bases). The germline V gene encodes CDR1 SNHLY and CDR2 FYNNEI. This CDR3 has 14 amino acids. V was pared by 6 bases and J by 7 bases, with 16 bases between. In DNA form, the CDR3 reads TGTGCCAGCAGGCCCCTGGGGGGGCGGCAGCCCCAGCATTTT. This codes for CASRPLGGRQPQHF.

The V call is TRBV18, the J call TRBJ1-1; D uncertain. The V end was cut by 2 bases, the J end by 1 base, with 8 bases between. The CDR3 consists of 14 residues. Germline CDR1 is KGHSH and CDR2 is LQKENI. The chain's CDR3 is CASSPTPSNTEAFF. The DNA of the CDR3 is TGTGCCAGCTCACCAACACCGTCGAACACTGAAGCTTTCTTT.

The chain uses TRBV19 and TRBJ2-2, with D perhaps given as TRBD1 or TRBD2 (5 bases each). Germline V lookup: CDR1 LNHDA, CDR2 SQIVND (reference sequence). Trimming removed 10 bases from V and 0 bases from J, with 18 bases in between. CDR3 length: 16 residues. CDR3 sequence (DNA): TGTGCCACCCGGGACCGCCCGATTACGAACACCGGGGAGCTGTTTTTT. Protein: CATRDRPITNTGELFF.

The chain combines TRBV18 with TRBJ1-5; no clear D. This CDR3 has 13 amino acids. V was clipped by 3 bases and J by 9 bases, with 12 bases between them. The V gene's germline CDR1 is KGHSH and CDR2 LQKENI. CDR3 sequence: CASSPGDLRPQHF. The CDR3 DNA reads TGTGCCAGCTCACCCGGGGATCTTAGGCCCCAGCATTTT. Complete variable domain (other parts from reference TRBV18 and TRBJ1-5): NAGVMQNPRHLVRRRGQEARLRCSPMKGHSHVYWYRQLPEEGLKFMVYLQKENIIDESGMPKERFSAEFPKEGPSILRIQQVVRGDSAAYFCASSPGDLRPQHFGDGTRLSIL.

This chain links TRBV6-6 with TRBJ2-2; 7 bases match TRBD1. V shed 6 bases, J shed 2 bases, and the junction held 3 bases outside the gene matches. Germline V CDR1 and CDR2: MNHNY, SVGAGI (reference sequence). This CDR3 comprises 14 residues. Here the CDR3 DNA reads TGTGCCAGCAGCCGACAGGGTAACACCGGGGAGCTGTTTTTT. Protein: CASSRQGNTGELFF.

This clone has more than one count but fewer than ten. The gene calls are TRBV4-1 and TRBJ1-5; no clear D gene. This CDR3 is 13 amino acids long. CDR1 MGHRA and CDR2 YSYEKL come from the germline V gene. V was cut by 4 bases and J by 4 bases, with 8 bases left in between. CDR3 protein: CASSRTDNQPQHF. CDR3 nucleotides: TGCGCCAGCAGCCGGACCGATAATCAGCCCCAGCATTTT.

This clone has just one count. V usage is TRBV5-5 and J usage is TRBJ1-2, with unresolved D. CDR1 is SGHKS and CDR2 is YYEKEE in the germline V gene (reference sequence). The CDR3 is made up of 14 amino acids. Trimming removed 0 bases at V and 5 bases at J, with 11 bases between. In nucleotides, the CDR3 is TGTGCCAGCAGCTTGGGTGGGATTTGGTATGGCTACACCTTC. Protein product: CASSLGGIWYGYTF.

The chain combines TRBV4-2 with TRBJ1-1; D is undetermined. This CDR3 has 14 residues. Per germline, CDR1 LGHNA and CDR2 YNFKEQ. The V end was cut by 1 base, the J end by 5 bases, with 11 bases between. The CDR3: CASSQGAGLTEAFF. The DNA for the CDR3 is TGTGCCAGCAGCCAAGGCGCGGGTTTGACTGAAGCTTTCTTT.

The rearrangement uses TRBV6-5 and TRBJ1-3; D unclear. V was clipped by 5 bases and J by 1 base, with 9 bases between them. Germline V CDR1 and CDR2: MNHEY, SVGAGI. CDR3 length equals 14 residues. DNA for the CDR3: TGTGCCAGCAGTCCGAGGATGTCTGGAAACACCATATATTTT. It translates to CASSPRMSGNTIYF.

The chain joins TRBV6-5 to TRBJ1-3; D is undetermined. Germline V gene data show CDR1 as MNHEY and CDR2 as SVGAGI. V was cut by 0 bases and J by 7 bases, with 7 bases left in between. The CDR3 consists of 13 residues. CDR3 region: CASSYSRWNTIYF. The DNA for the CDR3 is TGTGCCAGCAGTTACTCTCGATGGAACACCATATATTTT.

The rearrangement joins TRBV12-3 or TRBV12-4 to TRBJ1-2; D is undetermined. V was clipped by 7 bases and J by 8 bases, with 14 bases between them. CDR3 length equals 12 residues. The CDR3, as DNA: TGTGCCAGCACCGGTGGCTTTGGGGGCTACACCTTC. This sequence encodes CASTGGFGGYTF.

The count of this clone is one. The gene calls are TRBV21-1 and TRBJ1-1; the table's D call, TRBD1, was not checked against the DNA. TRBV21-1 is flagged as a pseudogene. This CDR3 is 16 amino acids long. In nucleotides, the CDR3 is TGTGCCAGCAGACCAGTGTTAGACACAATTCGCACTGAAGCTTTCTTT. Translated: CASRPVLDTIRTEAFF.

The rearrangement uses TRBV14 and TRBJ2-3, with 15 bases fitting TRBD2. Germline V gene lookup returns CDR1 SGHDN and CDR2 FVKESK. The ends lost 4 bases at V and 5 bases at J; junction bases unmatched: 7. CDR3 length: 17 residues. The CDR3 bases are TGTGCCAGCAGCCCTTGGACTAGCGGGGGGGCTGGAGATACGCAGTATTTT. Translating gives CASSPWTSGGAGDTQYF.

This clone showed up just once. V and J are TRBV2 and TRBJ1-4; D is unresolved. V was cut by 5 bases and J by 3 bases, with 13 bases left in between. The CDR3 length is 15 residues. Germline CDR1 and CDR2: SNHLY and FYNNEI. The CDR3 nucleotides read TGTGCCAGCAGTAAATTCGAGACCTCTAATGAAAAACTGTTTTTT. Translated, it gives CASSKFETSNEKLFF.

There are a few counts of this clone. The chain links TRBV15 to TRBJ1-5; 7 bases line up with TRBD1. Trimming removed 3 bases from V and 5 bases from J; junction bases left unmatched: 7. Germline lookup yields CDR1 LNHNV and CDR2 YYDKDF (reference sequence). There are 15 residues in the CDR3. The CDR3 bases are TGTGCCACCAGCAGGGAGCGGGACAGTCATCAGCCCCAGCATTTT. Amino acid sequence: CATSRERDSHQPQHF.

The chain joins TRBV9 to TRBJ1-1, with a tentative D call TRBD1 (5 bases). The CDR3 sequence is 13 residues long. V lost 0 bases, J lost 6 bases, and 9 bases lay in between. CDR1 is SGDLS, CDR2 YYNGEE, per germline. Here the CDR3 reads CASSVGWGAEAFF. As DNA, the CDR3 is TGTGCCAGCAGCGTAGGATGGGGGGCTGAAGCTTTCTTT.

V is TRBV6-2 or TRBV6-3 and J is TRBJ2-5, with D perhaps TRBD2 (6 bases). Between the trimmed V and J ends, which lost 2 bases and 4 bases, there was a span of 11 bases. Looked up from germline, CDR1 is MNHEY and CDR2 is SVGEGT. The CDR3 is 14 amino acids. The CDR3 DNA is TGTGCCAGCAGTTACGGGTCGGGGGTAGAGACCCAGTACTTC. As protein: CASSYGSGVETQYF.

The chain is built from TRBV25-1 and TRBJ2-1; possibly TRBD1 or TRBD2 for D (5 bases each). The CDR3 is 16 amino acids. V lost 5 bases, J lost 3 bases, and 17 bases lay in between. Germline V gives CDR1 MGHDK, CDR2 SYGVNS. CDR3 coding DNA: TGTGCCAGCAGTATACCCTCGGGACCGATCTACAATGAGCAGTTCTTC. Protein: CASSIPSGPIYNEQFF.

This sequence joins TRBV24-1 and TRBJ1-5; tentatively, D is TRBD1 (6 bases). The V gene's germline CDR1 is KGHDR and CDR2 SFDVKD. The CDR3 spans 16 residues. Trimming shortened V by 3 bases and J by 8 bases, and 19 bases separated the two germline ends. The CDR3: CATSDPPGGEEEPQHF. The CDR3, as DNA: TGTGCCACCAGTGATCCTCCGGGGGGCGAAGAAGAGCCCCAGCATTTT.

This sequence joins TRBV27 and TRBJ2-3, with 12 bases identical to TRBD2. Germline V gene sequence: CDR1 MNHEY, CDR2 SMNVEV (reference sequence). The J segment lost 2 bases and the V segment lost 5 bases, leaving 2 bases of the junction unmatched. The CDR3 covers 15 residues. The CDR3 nucleotides are TGTGCCAGCAGTCGGACTAGCGGGAACACAGATACGCAGTATTTT. Amino acids: CASSRTSGNTDTQYF.

The V gene is TRBV11-2, the J gene TRBJ2-1, with 13 bases that match TRBD2. V was clipped by 1 base and J by 7 bases; unmatched bases: 10. The germline CDR1 and CDR2 sequences are SGHAT and FQNNGV. The CDR3 totals 18 residues. Here the CDR3 reads CASSLGGLPGLAGNEQFF. The CDR3 coding sequence is TGTGCCAGCAGCTTAGGAGGCCTACCGGGACTAGCGGGGAATGAGCAGTTCTTC.